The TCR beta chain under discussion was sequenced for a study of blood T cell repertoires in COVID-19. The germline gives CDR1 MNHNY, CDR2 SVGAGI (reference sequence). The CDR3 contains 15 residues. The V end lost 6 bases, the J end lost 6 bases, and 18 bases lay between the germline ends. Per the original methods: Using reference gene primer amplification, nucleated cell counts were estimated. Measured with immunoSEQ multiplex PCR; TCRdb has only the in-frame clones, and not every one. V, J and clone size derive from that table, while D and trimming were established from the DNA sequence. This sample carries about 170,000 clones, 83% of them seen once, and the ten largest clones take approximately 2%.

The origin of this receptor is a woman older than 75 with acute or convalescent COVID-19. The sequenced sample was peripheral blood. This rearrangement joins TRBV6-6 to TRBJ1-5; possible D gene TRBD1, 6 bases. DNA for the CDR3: TGTGCCAGCAGAAAAGTTGGGGGCTCCGGTCAGCCCCAGCATTTT. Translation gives CASRKVGGSGQPQHF.